Each of the 31 T cell receptor beta chains below was sequenced from the same sample in a study of shared clonotypes between healthy human individuals. This table comes from immunoSEQ multiplex PCR, and its TCRdb copy is limited to in-frame clones, with some not included. In the table there are about half a million clones, around 79% of which are singletons. The sequenced sample was PBMCs. Receptor source: a woman between 40 and 50 years old in good health. Some clones in this sample may be carry-over from other donors' samples.

The chain recombines TRBV4-2 with TRBJ2-7, with D maybe TRBD2 (6 bases). Trimming pared 2 bases from V and 2 bases from J, leaving 16 bases between. Germline V gene sequence: CDR1 LGHNA, CDR2 YNFKEQ. This CDR3 is built from 16 residues. The CDR3 region has the DNA TGTGCCAGCAGCCAAAGGGTTGCGGAGGGCCCCTACGAGCAGTACTTC. Amino acid sequence: CASSQRVAEGPYEQYF.

The chain uses TRBV10-2 and TRBJ2-1; tentatively, D is TRBD1 (5 bases). The CDR3 has 16 amino acids. Trimming removed 0 bases from V and 5 bases from J, with 14 bases in between. In germline, CDR1 is WSHSY, CDR2 SAAADI. The CDR3 region has the DNA TGCGCCAGCAGTGAGTCTGGGGCAGGGTCGCACAATGAGCAGTTCTTC. Translation: CASSESGAGSHNEQFF.

CDR3 amino acids: CASSQDSSGTYNEQFF. CDR3 bases: TGCGCCAGCAGCCAAGATTCGAGCGGGACTTACAATGAGCAGTTCTTC. The V call is TRBV4-1, the J call TRBJ2-1; 7 bases line up with TRBD2. The CDR3 is made up of 16 amino acids. V shed 0 bases, J shed 4 bases, and the junction held 6 bases outside the gene matches. Germline lookup yields CDR1 MGHRA and CDR2 YSYEKL.

The chain is built from TRBV7-2 and TRBJ2-5; 8 bases fit TRBD1. The J call could be wrong; TRBJ2-7 is a better fit for the DNA end. The CDR3 length is 15 residues. Looked up from germline, CDR1 is SGHTA and CDR2 is FQGNSA. The CDR3 protein is CASSLIGQGAYEQYF. The CDR3 nucleotides read TGTGCCAGCAGCTTAATCGGTCAGGGGGCGTACGAGCAGTACTTC.

This clone was detected only once. The chain uses TRBV27 and TRBJ2-5; 9 nucleotides agree with TRBD1. Gene TRBJ2-7 matches the end of the DNA better, so the J call may be wrong. This CDR3 comprises 14 residues. Germline lookup yields CDR1 MNHEY and CDR2 SMNVEV (reference sequence). The CDR3 here is CASSTGTGRYEQYF. The DNA for the CDR3 is TGTGCCAGCAGCACTGGGACAGGGCGGTACGAGCAGTACTTC.

The V gene is TRBV5-1, the J gene TRBJ1-1; 7 bases agree with TRBD1. The length of the CDR3 is 16 residues. From germline, CDR1 is SGHRS and CDR2 YFSETQ. Germline trimming cut 3 bases from V and 0 bases from J; bases unmatched to any gene: 8. As DNA, the CDR3 is TGCGCCAGCAGCTCGCGGGGACAGATCATGAACACTGAAGCTTTCTTT. As protein: CASSSRGQIMNTEAFF.

This CDR3 is CASSTGLASYNEQFF. CDR3 in DNA: TGTGCCAGCAGCACGGGACTAGCTTCATACAATGAGCAGTTCTTC. The rearrangement joins TRBV5-8 to TRBJ2-1; 9 bases align to TRBD2. The J segment lost 4 bases and the V segment lost 4 bases, leaving 6 bases of the junction unmatched. CDR1 SGHTS and CDR2 YDEGEE come from the germline V gene. The CDR3 contains 15 residues.

About this clone: With a much larger clone just one base away, this may be a read error. The chain uses TRBV30 and TRBJ1-1; 9 nucleotides align to TRBD1. The CDR3 length is 13 residues. The V gene's germline CDR1 is GTSNPN and CDR2 SVGIG (reference sequence). V lost 5 bases to trimming and J lost 5 bases; unmatched junction nucleotides: 6. In DNA, the CDR3 is TGTGCCTGGGTGGGACAGGGTTTTACTGAAGCTTTCTTT. Its translation is CAWVGQGFTEAFF.

The J gene is TRBJ1-1, the V gene TRBV7-2; D uncertain. Between the trimmed V and J ends, which lost 1 base and 8 bases, there was a span of 5 bases. This CDR3 is built from 11 residues. Germline lookup yields CDR1 SGHTA and CDR2 FQGNSA. DNA for the CDR3: TGTGCCAGCAGCTTAGAGGTGGAAGCTTTCTTT. Residues: CASSLEVEAFF.

This chain joins TRBV25-1 and TRBJ1-2, with unresolved D. The CDR3 is 16 residues long. Looked up from germline, CDR1 is MGHDK and CDR2 is SYGVNS. The V gene lost 5 bases and the J gene lost 6 bases, with 22 bases spanning the gap. In nucleotides, the CDR3 is TGTGCCAGCAGTATCCCGCAGGCCTCGTTTGGGGATGGCTACACCTTC. Translating gives CASSIPQASFGDGYTF.

The J gene is TRBJ1-1, the V gene TRBV7-3, with a tentative D call TRBD1 (5 bases). The CDR3 is made up of 14 amino acids. Trimming left V 5 bases short and J 5 bases short, with 15 bases between. CDR1 and CDR2 from the germline V gene are SGHTA and FQGTGA. The chain's CDR3 is CASSPLHGGTEAFF. The DNA of the CDR3 is TGTGCCAGCAGCCCTCTTCACGGGGGTACTGAAGCTTTCTTT.

This rearrangement joins TRBV2 to TRBJ2-1, with 13 bases that match TRBD2. Trimming took 7 bases from V and 4 from J; bases not matched to a gene: 4. The CDR3 consists of 15 residues. Germline CDR1 and CDR2: SNHLY and FYNNEI. The CDR3 loop reads CASKVLAGGYNEQFF. In DNA form, the CDR3 reads TGTGCCAGCAAGGTACTAGCGGGAGGGTACAATGAGCAGTTCTTC.

V is TRBV7-9 and J is TRBJ2-1; 14 bases agree with TRBD2. The CDR3 extends over 17 amino acids. The V gene end was trimmed by 2 bases and the J gene end by 7 bases; junction bases not matched to a gene: 7. Germline V gene lookup returns CDR1 SEHNR and CDR2 FQNEAQ (reference sequence). This CDR3 is CASSLPATSGRANEQFF. Here the CDR3 DNA reads TGTGCCAGCAGCTTACCAGCGACTAGCGGGAGGGCGAATGAGCAGTTCTTC.

The genes are TRBV5-1 and TRBJ2-1; 9 positions match TRBD2. This CDR3 region has 15 residues. V trimming: 3 bases; J trimming: 4 bases; junction bases outside the gene matches: 5. Germline CDR1 and CDR2: SGHRS and YFSETQ. The CDR3 nucleotides are TGCGCCAGCAGCTCGACAGCGGGGGGATACAATGAGCAGTTCTTC. It translates to CASSSTAGGYNEQFF. Supplemented by reference TRBV5-1 and TRBJ2-1, the full variable domain reads KAGVTQTPRYLIKTRGQQVTLSCSPISGHRSVSWYQQTPGQGLQFLFEYFSETQRNKGNFPGRFSGRQFSNSRSEMNVSTLELGDSALYLCASSSTAGGYNEQFFGPGTRLTVL.

This clone was counted many times. The sample holds other DNA sequences that translate to the same CDR3. The chain links TRBV30 to TRBJ1-1, with D unresolved. The CDR3 length is 13 residues. CDR1 is GTSNPN, CDR2 SVGIG, per germline (reference sequence). V was trimmed by 3 bases and J by 1 base, leaving 9 bases between them. CDR3 sequence reads: CAWSVGRNTEAFF. The CDR3 nucleotides are TGTGCCTGGAGCGTTGGGAGGAACACTGAAGCTTTCTTT.

This rearrangement joins TRBV4-1 to TRBJ2-1, with D maybe TRBD2 (6 bases). Trimming shortened V by 1 base and J by 15 bases, and 28 bases separated the two germline ends. CDR1 and CDR2 from the germline V gene are MGHRA and YSYEKL. There are 17 residues in the CDR3. The CDR3 here is CASSQAPIRYWGESVFF. The DNA for the CDR3 is TGCGCCAGCAGCCAAGCCCCAATACGTTACTGGGGGGAGAGTGTGTTCTTC.

The chain carries TRBV4-1 and TRBJ2-7; D gene ambiguous. The V and J ends lost 4 bases and 3 bases respectively, with 10 bases between them. The germline V gene encodes CDR1 MGHRA and CDR2 YSYEKL. The CDR3 is 13 amino acids. CDR3 in DNA: TGCGCCAGCAGCCGAACCGCCTACTACGAGCAGTACTTC. Its protein is CASSRTAYYEQYF.

The chain combines TRBV28 with TRBJ2-5; D ambiguous. Germline CDR1 reads MDHEN; CDR2 reads SYDVKM. The CDR3 has 14 amino acids. Trimming took off 2 bases at V and 1 base at J, with 8 bases between the two ends. In DNA form, the CDR3 reads TGTGCCAGCAGTTTAAGGCGCACCCAAGAGACCCAGTACTTC. It is translated as CASSLRRTQETQYF.

V usage is TRBV5-1 and J usage is TRBJ2-3; TRBD2 matches at 9 bases. The CDR3 is 15 amino acids. The V and J ends lost 3 bases and 4 bases, in that order; junction bases with no gene match: 6. Germline loops: CDR1 SGHRS, CDR2 YFSETQ. CDR3 residues: CASSSPAGGSDTQYF. In DNA form, the CDR3 reads TGCGCCAGCAGCTCACCAGCGGGAGGTTCAGATACGCAGTATTTT. The variable domain in full, with the rest retrieved from reference TRBV5-1 and TRBJ2-3, is KAGVTQTPRYLIKTRGQQVTLSCSPISGHRSVSWYQQTPGQGLQFLFEYFSETQRNKGNFPGRFSGRQFSNSRSEMNVSTLELGDSALYLCASSSPAGGSDTQYFGPGTRLTVL.

This clone turned up a few times. The V and J genes are TRBV6-5 and TRBJ1-3; D unclear. Germline V lookup: CDR1 MNHEY, CDR2 SVGAGI. The CDR3 sequence is 11 residues long. V lost 2 bases, J lost 4 bases, and 0 bases lay in between. CDR3 DNA: TGTGCCAGCAGTTACGGAAACACCATATATTTT. This encodes CASSYGNTIYF.

This clone was detected a few times. This chain uses TRBV6-1 with TRBJ2-1; D is possibly TRBD1 (6 bases). The CDR3 totals 13 residues. Germline loops: CDR1 MNHNS, CDR2 SASEGT. V was clipped by 8 bases and J by 7 bases, with 15 bases between them. The chain's CDR3 is CASGAGEINEQFF. Here the CDR3 DNA reads TGTGCCAGCGGGGCAGGGGAAATAAATGAGCAGTTCTTC.

V is TRBV4-2 and J is TRBJ2-7; 9 positions match TRBD2. The CDR3 has 17 amino acids. V dropped 1 base and J dropped 2; count of bases not matched to a gene: 9. In germline, CDR1 is LGHNA, CDR2 YNFKEQ. CDR3 sequence reads: CASSQVPGSGGTYEQYF. CDR3 coding DNA: TGTGCCAGCAGCCAAGTTCCCGGTAGCGGGGGCACCTACGAGCAGTACTTC.

The chain couples TRBV28 to TRBJ2-7; a weak D match, TRBD2 (6 bases). V was pared by 3 bases and J by 3 bases, with 15 bases between. The CDR3 loop spans 15 amino acids. Germline CDR1 is MDHEN and CDR2 is SYDVKM. The CDR3 bases are TGTGCCAGCAGTTTCCAGGGCACGGGGGTCTACGAGCAGTACTTC. Translating it yields CASSFQGTGVYEQYF. Variable domain in full (rest from reference TRBV28 and TRBJ2-7): DVKVTQSSRYLVKRTGEKVFLECVQDMDHENMFWYRQDPGLGLRLIYFSYDVKMKEKGDIPEGYSVSREKKERFSLILESASTNQTSMYLCASSFQGTGVYEQYFGPGTRLTVT.

The chain uses TRBV6-5 and TRBJ2-7, with 8 nucleotides matching TRBD2. Germline V lookup: CDR1 MNHEY, CDR2 SVGAGI. After removal of 7 bases from V and 1 base from J, the junction contained 9 bases not matched to a gene. The CDR3 totals 15 residues. The CDR3: CASNPTGLGSYEQYF. The CDR3 coding sequence is TGTGCCAGCAATCCAACGGGACTAGGGTCCTACGAGCAGTACTTC.

V and J are TRBV19 and TRBJ2-1; 10 bases are a match to TRBD2. The junction had 7 bases not matched to a gene; V was cut back by 9 bases and J by 2 bases. Germline CDR1 LNHDA, CDR2 SQIVND (reference sequence). CDR3 length: 15 amino acids. The CDR3 loop reads CASQEAGGTYNEQFF. CDR3 sequence (DNA): TGTGCCAGCCAGGAAGCGGGAGGGACCTACAATGAGCAGTTCTTC.

J is TRBJ2-1 and V is TRBV2, with 11 bases that match TRBD2. The CDR3 runs to 18 residues. From germline, CDR1 is SNHLY and CDR2 FYNNEI. Trimming took 9 bases from V and 4 from J; bases not matched to a gene: 17. CDR3 sequence (DNA): TGTGCCAGTGCCTTGGCGAGTAGCGGGAGGGCCGGTTACAATGAGCAGTTCTTC. Translated: CASALASSGRAGYNEQFF. The full variable domain, in which reference TRBV2 and TRBJ2-1 provide the parts outside the CDR3, is EPEVTQTPSHQVTQMGQEVILRCVPISNHLYFYWYRQILGQKVEFLVSFYNNEISEKSEIFDDQFSVERPDGSNFTLKIRSTKLEDSAMYFCASALASSGRAGYNEQFFGPGTRLTVL.

This clone occurred once. The V and J genes are TRBV27 and TRBJ1-6; 7 bases are shared with TRBD1. CDR1 is MNHEY, CDR2 SMNVEV, per germline (reference sequence). J was trimmed by 5 bases and V by 4 bases; bases with no gene match: 2. The CDR3 has 14 residues. The DNA of the CDR3 is TGTGCCAGCAGTTGGAGGGGGCATAATTCACCCCTCCACTTT. It encodes CASSWRGHNSPLHF.

The chain couples TRBV4-1 to TRBJ2-2; TRBD2 aligns across 10 bases. V trimming: 0 bases; J trimming: 7 bases; junction bases outside the gene matches: 14. There are 19 residues in the CDR3. Germline CDR1 reads MGHRA; CDR2 reads YSYEKL. The CDR3 sequence is CASSQDWGLASGSIGELFF. The CDR3 coding sequence is TGCGCCAGCAGCCAAGATTGGGGGTTGGCTAGCGGGAGTATCGGGGAGCTGTTTTTT.

CDR3 nucleotides: TGTGCCAGTAGTACCCACCCGGGACAGTCTAGATCGGGGGCCAACGTCCTGACTTTC. Translated, it gives CASSTHPGQSRSGANVLTF. V is TRBV19 and J is TRBJ2-6, with TRBD1 matching over 7 bases. V gave up 4 bases and J gave up 4 bases; unmatched junction bases: 16. CDR1 is LNHDA, CDR2 SQIVND, per germline (reference sequence). The CDR3 covers 19 residues.

The V and J genes are TRBV7-9 and TRBJ2-7; D possibly corresponds to TRBD2 (6 bases). V dropped 2 bases and J dropped 7 bases, with 24 bases sitting between them. The germline CDR1 and CDR2 sequences are SEHNR and FQNEAQ (reference sequence). The CDR3 extends over 17 amino acids. This chain's CDR3 is CASSLLPSGVPRGEQYF. CDR3 bases: TGTGCCAGCAGCTTACTACCGTCCGGGGTCCCCCGGGGGGAGCAGTACTTC. Full variable domain (missing parts from reference TRBV7-9 and TRBJ2-7): DTGVSQNPRHKITKRGQNVTFRCDPISEHNRLYWYRQTLGQGPEFLTYFQNEAQLEKSRLLSDRFSAERPKGSFSTLEIQRTEQGDSAMYLCASSLLPSGVPRGEQYFGPGTRLTVT.

CDR3 nucleotides: TGTGCCTGGAGTGTAGGGGGGAGTGAGGTGGCAAATGGAGAGACCCAGTACTTC. It specifies CAWSVGGSEVANGETQYF. This rearrangement joins TRBV30 to TRBJ2-5; D may be TRBD1 or TRBD2 (6 bases each). The CDR3 extends over 18 amino acids. Trimming cost V 0 bases and J 4 bases, with 24 bases left between them. Per germline, CDR1 GTSNPN and CDR2 SVGIG (reference sequence).